Listed here is a single T cell receptor (beta chain). The entry originates in a study of cytomegalovirus exposure and HLA in healthy donors. The PCR employed 60 Vbeta primers together with 13 Jbeta primers. Generated by immunoSEQ multiplex PCR, the TCRdb table keeps only in-frame clones and is missing some. Here the sample spans more than 90,000 clones, approximately 80% being singletons. Germline lookup yields CDR1 MGHRA and CDR2 YSYEKL. This CDR3 has 16 amino acids. With 3 bases removed from V and 2 bases from J, the gap between germline ends came to 17 bases. This chain joins TRBV4-1 and TRBJ2-7, with a possible D match to TRBD1 (5 bases). The receptor's source is a woman in her thirties or forties in good health and CMV-seronegative. Material for sequencing was PBMCs. The CDR3 sequence: CASSHFPQGRTYEQYF. The CDR3 nucleotides are TGCGCCAGCAGCCACTTTCCCCAGGGAAGGACCTACGAGCAGTACTTC.